This record covers a single T cell receptor (beta chain). Its target is not known. cDNA libraries of TCR beta carried unique molecular identifiers. Approximately 450,000 cDNA molecules were recovered from an input of roughly 0.95 to 11 million T cells. TCRdb used MiXCR to reprocess the PCR reads, holding one entry per CDR3 protein. The sample lists about 770,000 distinct CDR3 sequences; around 45% were seen once. The V end was cut by 5 bases, the J end by 7 bases, with 15 bases between. The CDR3 contains 13 residues. Germline V gene lookup returns CDR1 DFQATT and CDR2 SNEGSKA (reference sequence). This specimen comes from a study of post-analysis software for immune sequencing data. Study-wide context: Patients with relapsing-remitting, secondary progressive and progressive-relapsing multiple sclerosis courses were all represented.

Study findings and constraints: Five TRBV segments, including TRBV5-6, TRBV5-1 and TRBV20-1, were more frequent in patients than controls. The study found significantly lower normalized Chao1 diversity in multiple sclerosis patients than in controls.

The sequencing sample was made of blood. This sequence was found in a girl aged 10-17 years with multiple sclerosis. The chain carries TRBV20-1 and TRBJ1-5; D not certain. The CDR3 DNA reads TGCAGTGCTGTTAAGGGAGTCGGGCAGCCCCAGCATTTT. It is translated as CSAVKGVGQPQHF.